One and the same sample provided the 13 T cell receptor beta chains below, sequenced in a study of blood T cell repertoires in COVID-19. Some clones are missing from TCRdb's copy, which holds only in-frame ones; the method was immunoSEQ multiplex PCR. The table shows fewer than 350,000 clones, with 86% occurring only once. The sample comprised peripheral blood. Receptors originate from a woman in her twenties or thirties who had recovered from COVID-19.

Only a few counts were recorded for this clone. This rearrangement joins TRBV29-1 to TRBJ2-7; 9 nucleotides match TRBD1. CDR3 length: 15 residues. Per germline, CDR1 SQVTM and CDR2 ANQGSEA. With 6 bases clipped from V and 7 bases from J, the junction kept 16 bases outside the gene matches. The CDR3, as DNA: TGCAGCGTGGATGCCCCCGGGACAGGGTGGCGGGAGCAGTACTTC. Amino acids: CSVDAPGTGWREQYF.

The chain combines TRBV7-9 with TRBJ2-7; TRBD2 aligns across 7 bases. The V gene end was trimmed by 1 base and the J gene end by 2 bases; junction bases not matched to a gene: 8. This CDR3 is 16 amino acids long. Germline V gene data show CDR1 as SEHNR and CDR2 as FQNEAQ (reference sequence). The CDR3 region has the DNA TGTGCCAGCAGCTTAGAACCTAGCGGAAAAACCTACGAGCAGTACTTC. It is translated as CASSLEPSGKTYEQYF.

The chain employs TRBV4-2 and TRBJ1-2; maybe TRBD1 (6 bases). V shed 0 bases and J shed 4 bases, with 12 bases lying between them. The CDR3 contains 15 residues. Germline V lookup: CDR1 LGHNA, CDR2 YNFKEQ. The chain's CDR3 is CASSQDLQGGYGYTF. As DNA, the CDR3 is TGTGCCAGCAGCCAAGATTTACAGGGCGGCTATGGCTACACCTTC.

The chain uses TRBV15 and TRBJ2-3; 8 nucleotides match TRBD2. CDR1 and CDR2 from the germline V gene are LNHNV and YYDKDF (reference sequence). J was trimmed by 4 bases and V by 3 bases; bases with no gene match: 6. This CDR3 is built from 15 residues. The CDR3 is CATSREAGGSDTQYF. CDR3 nucleotides: TGTGCCACCAGCAGGGAGGCGGGAGGATCAGATACGCAGTATTTT.

J is TRBJ1-1 and V is TRBV19; 8 nucleotides match TRBD1. Germline V gene lookup returns CDR1 LNHDA and CDR2 SQIVND (reference sequence). The CDR3 totals 13 residues. J gave up 5 bases and V 8 bases, and 7 bases lay outside the gene matches. CDR3 DNA sequence: TGTGCCAGTCGACAGGGGTCACGGACTGAAGCTTTCTTT. Translation: CASRQGSRTEAFF.

CDR3 DNA sequence: TGTGCCAGCAGCTTAGGTCCGGGGGATCACTATGGCTACACCTTC. This codes for CASSLGPGDHYGYTF. The chain recombines TRBV7-9 with TRBJ1-2; D may be TRBD1 (5 bases). Germline V CDR1 and CDR2: SEHNR, FQNEAQ (reference sequence). Trimming removed 1 base at V and 3 bases at J, with 12 bases between. The CDR3 runs 15 residues.

The chain combines TRBV4-1 with TRBJ1-2; D uncertain. The V end was cut by 4 bases, the J end by 5 bases, with 11 bases between. This CDR3 has 13 residues. CDR1 and CDR2 (germline): MGHRA, YSYEKL. CDR3 in amino acids: CASSLSKTYGYTF. CDR3 coding DNA: TGCGCCAGCAGCCTATCAAAAACTTATGGCTACACCTTC.

The chain combines TRBV21-1 with TRBJ1-3; TRBD1 is the table's D call, not checked against the DNA. TRBV21-1 is noted as a pseudogene. The CDR3 consists of 16 residues. Here the CDR3 reads CASTLRRQGLANTIYF. Written as DNA, the CDR3 is TGTGCCAGCACCCTCAGGAGACAGGGGTTGGCAAACACCATATATTTT.

V and J are TRBV25-1 and TRBJ2-1, with D possibly matching TRBD1 (6 bases). There are 13 residues in the CDR3. Trimming removed 9 bases from V and 13 bases from J, with 22 bases in between. CDR1 and CDR2 from the germline V gene are MGHDK and SYGVNS. In DNA, the CDR3 is TGTGCCAGTTGCGAGTCAGGGGCCCAAGAACAGTTCTTC. Its translation is CASCESGAQEQFF.

V usage is TRBV7-9 and J usage is TRBJ2-3, with 11 bases aligning to TRBD2. CDR3 length: 17 residues. V was clipped by 5 bases and J by 1 base; unmatched bases: 8. From germline, CDR1 is SEHNR and CDR2 FQNEAQ (reference sequence). The CDR3 nucleotides read TGTGCCAGCAGCCAGGGGACTAGCGGTCCTCGCACAGATACGCAGTATTTT. Its protein is CASSQGTSGPRTDTQYF.

This clone was seen only a few times. The chain couples TRBV6-5 to TRBJ1-6; a weak D match, TRBD1 (6 bases). V lost 0 bases and J 6 bases, leaving 12 bases between the germline ends. CDR3 length: 16 residues. Germline V gives CDR1 MNHEY, CDR2 SVGAGI. The CDR3 here is CASSYSSGAVNSPLHF. The CDR3 bases are TGTGCCAGCAGTTACTCATCAGGGGCTGTTAATTCACCCCTCCACTTT.

This rearrangement joins TRBV5-1 to TRBJ1-1, with D perhaps matching TRBD1 (6 bases). CDR3 size: 14 residues. The germline V gene encodes CDR1 SGHRS and CDR2 YFSETQ. Trimming left V 4 bases short and J 5 bases short, with 15 bases between. This CDR3 is CASSPGTPGTEAFF. The CDR3 DNA reads as TGCGCCAGCAGCCCGGGGACACCGGGTACTGAAGCTTTCTTT.

The CDR3 region has the DNA TGTGCCAGCAGCGATGCGGGACAGGTGAACTACGAGCAGTACTTC. Residues: CASSDAGQVNYEQYF. The V and J genes are TRBV13 and TRBJ2-7; TRBD1 matches 8 bases. CDR1 and CDR2 from the germline V gene are PRHDT and FYEKMQ (reference sequence). With 5 bases clipped from V and 3 bases from J, the junction kept 9 bases outside the gene matches. The CDR3 runs to 15 residues.